One and the same sample provided the 30 T cell receptor beta chains below, sequenced in a study of cytotoxic CD8 clonotypes in ibrutinib-treated CLL. Method: immunoSEQ multiplex PCR; TCRdb's copy keeps in-frame clones and lacks some. The sample consists of tens of thousands of clones, 60% to 80% of them appearing once. Here the sequenced sample was PBMCs, taken after 12 months of ibrutinib treatment. The receptors were gathered from a human donor with chronic lymphocytic leukemia.

This chain connects TRBV6-1 to TRBJ2-3, with D uncertain. The ends were cut back, 6 bases at V and 0 bases at J, with 10 bases in the middle. The CDR3 has 14 amino acids. The V gene's germline CDR1 is MNHNS and CDR2 SASEGT. The CDR3 region is CASRTQRSTDTQYF. The CDR3 DNA follows: TGTGCCAGCAGAACTCAACGGAGCACAGATACGCAGTATTTT.

This clone was counted once. V gene TRBV5-4 combines with J gene TRBJ2-1; TRBD1 aligns across 9 bases. CDR1 SGHNT and CDR2 YYREEE come from the germline V gene (reference sequence). The CDR3 sequence is 16 residues long. V shed 1 base, J shed 6 bases, and the junction held 8 bases outside the gene matches. The CDR3 region has the DNA TGTGCCAGCAGCTTGTTGGGACAGGGATCCGGCAATGAGCAGTTCTTC. Protein sequence: CASSLLGQGSGNEQFF. The full variable domain, completed using reference TRBV5-4 and TRBJ2-1, is ETGVTQSPTHLIKTRGQQVTLRCSSQSGHNTVSWYQQALGQGPQFIFQYYREEENGRGNFPPRFSGLQFPNYSSELNVNALELDDSALYLCASSLLGQGSGNEQFFGPGTRLTVL.

CDR3 protein: CASSLARGYQPQHF. DNA for the CDR3: TGTGCCAGCAGCTTAGCAAGGGGGTATCAGCCCCAGCATTTT. This chain links TRBV7-8 with TRBJ1-5; possible D gene TRBD1, 6 bases. Germline V gene lookup returns CDR1 SGHVS and CDR2 FQNEAQ. Between the trimmed V and J ends, which lost 0 bases and 5 bases, there was a span of 8 bases. This CDR3 region has 14 residues.

This clone was counted only a few times. V is TRBV5-1 and J is TRBJ1-4, with D unclear. The V end was cut by 0 bases, the J end by 5 bases, with 11 bases between. Looked up from germline, CDR1 is SGHRS and CDR2 is YFSETQ. CDR3 length: 15 amino acids. CDR3: CASSLEGRGNEKLFF. The CDR3 bases are TGCGCCAGCAGCTTGGAAGGACGGGGAAATGAAAAACTGTTTTTT.

The chain joins TRBV5-1 to TRBJ2-7, with 8 bases lining up with TRBD2. Trimming took 4 bases from V and 1 from J; bases not matched to a gene: 7. Germline assignment: CDR1 SGHRS and CDR2 YFSETQ. The CDR3 length is 15 residues. CDR3 in amino acids: CASSPLAGRSYEQYF. The CDR3 DNA reads as TGCGCCAGCAGCCCCTTAGCGGGACGTTCCTACGAGCAGTACTTC. The whole variable domain, filled in from reference TRBV5-1 and TRBJ2-7, reads KAGVTQTPRYLIKTRGQQVTLSCSPISGHRSVSWYQQTPGQGLQFLFEYFSETQRNKGNFPGRFSGRQFSNSRSEMNVSTLELGDSALYLCASSPLAGRSYEQYFGPGTRLTVT.

This sequence joins TRBV5-1 and TRBJ2-1; 13 bases align to TRBD2. The CDR3 has 16 amino acids. Germline V gives CDR1 SGHRS, CDR2 YFSETQ. Unmatched junction bases numbered 4, after V lost 4 bases and J lost 3 bases. CDR3 amino acids: CASSRGTSGIYNEQFF. Here the CDR3 DNA reads TGCGCCAGCAGCCGGGGGACTAGCGGGATCTACAATGAGCAGTTCTTC.

The chain combines TRBV2 with TRBJ2-7; D gene uncertain. The V gene lost 8 bases and the J gene lost 5 bases, with 10 bases spanning the gap. This CDR3 comprises 11 residues. CDR1 and CDR2 (germline): SNHLY, FYNNEI. The DNA for the CDR3 is TGTGCCAGCCGCGTTTGGGACGAGCAGTACTTC. This translates into CASRVWDEQYF.

The chain is built from TRBV7-9 and TRBJ1-1, with D possibly TRBD1 on 5 matching bases. The V gene lost 4 bases and the J gene lost 5 bases, with 14 bases spanning the gap. Germline loops: CDR1 SEHNR, CDR2 FQNEAQ (reference sequence). The CDR3 spans 14 residues. This CDR3 is CASSSRRSGTEAFF. In nucleotides, the CDR3 is TGTGCCAGCAGCTCAAGGAGATCAGGGACTGAAGCTTTCTTT.

This clone was found once. The rearrangement joins TRBV27 to TRBJ1-5; D not certain. Deletions cut 3 bases from V and 3 bases from J, with 18 bases between. Germline V gene lookup returns CDR1 MNHEY and CDR2 SMNVEV (reference sequence). The CDR3 runs to 17 residues. CDR3 sequence reads: CASSLDPPSPSNQPQHF. The CDR3 DNA sequence: TGTGCCAGCAGTTTGGACCCACCCTCGCCTTCCAATCAGCCCCAGCATTTT.

DNA for the CDR3: TGTGCCACCAGCGAGGGGGATCAGCCCCAGCATTTT. This sequence encodes CATSEGDQPQHF. This chain connects TRBV15 to TRBJ1-5, with D possibly matching TRBD1 (6 bases). Germline loops: CDR1 LNHNV, CDR2 YYDKDF (reference sequence). Trimming shortened V by 5 bases and J by 5 bases, and 7 bases separated the two germline ends. This CDR3 has 12 amino acids.

This clone was found a few times. This chain connects TRBV4-2 to TRBJ2-1; no definite D call. V lost 2 bases, J lost 5 bases, and 10 bases lay in between. Germline assignment: CDR1 LGHNA and CDR2 YNFKEQ. The CDR3 consists of 14 residues. The CDR3 sequence is CASSQQGADNEQFF. The CDR3 DNA is TGTGCCAGCAGCCAACAAGGAGCCGACAATGAGCAGTTCTTC.

The chain employs TRBV27 and TRBJ2-7; 8 nucleotides match TRBD2. The junction had 12 bases not matched to a gene; V was cut back by 2 bases and J by 3 bases. The CDR3 totals 17 residues. CDR1 is MNHEY and CDR2 is SMNVEV in the germline V gene (reference sequence). The CDR3 here is CASSLRSPTSAHYEQYF. The CDR3 DNA reads as TGTGCCAGCAGTTTACGGAGTCCGACTAGCGCCCACTACGAGCAGTACTTC.

This clone came up a few times. For the CDR3, the DNA is TGTGCCAGCAGCACCCCGACAGGTTACAATCAGCCCCAGCATTTT. It codes for CASSTPTGYNQPQHF. The V and J genes are TRBV7-2 and TRBJ1-5, with D tentatively TRBD1 (6 bases). Germline CDR1 SGHTA, CDR2 FQGNSA. The CDR3 is 15 amino acids. The ends were cut back, 5 bases at V and 3 bases at J, with 14 bases in the middle.

This clone was seen only once. The rearrangement joins TRBV5-1 to TRBJ1-5, with D tentatively TRBD1 (5 bases). This CDR3 is 14 amino acids long. Germline CDR1 SGHRS, CDR2 YFSETQ. The V end was cut by 0 bases, the J end by 7 bases, with 11 bases between. The CDR3 nucleotides read TGCGCCAGCAGCTTGGGAGGGGAGAGCCAGCCCCAGCATTTT. Translating gives CASSLGGESQPQHF.

This sequence joins TRBV6-6 and TRBJ2-1; possibly TRBD2 for D (7 bases). Germline lookup yields CDR1 MNHNY and CDR2 SVGAGI (reference sequence). The CDR3 totals 15 residues. The V gene lost 0 bases and the J gene lost 9 bases, with 15 bases spanning the gap. The DNA of the CDR3 is TGTGCCAGCAGTTACTCGACGGGGGGCAAGGGTGAGCAGTTCTTC. Translating gives CASSYSTGGKGEQFF.

This clone was seen a single time. The rearrangement joins TRBV29-1 to TRBJ1-4, with a weak D call TRBD1 (5 bases). The germline V gene has CDR1 SQVTM and CDR2 ANQGSEA. There are 13 residues in the CDR3. V was trimmed by 6 bases and J by 7 bases, leaving 15 bases between them. CDR3 sequence: CSVGEAGGEKLFF. Written as DNA, the CDR3 is TGCAGCGTAGGGGAGGCGGGAGGTGAAAAACTGTTTTTT.

The gene calls are TRBV9 and TRBJ2-1; D uncertain. The ends were cut back, 4 bases at V and 7 bases at J, with 18 bases in the middle. CDR3 length: 15 residues. Germline loops: CDR1 SGDLS, CDR2 YYNGEE. The CDR3: CASSSIGQDVNEQFF. The CDR3 DNA reads as TGTGCCAGCAGCTCCATCGGGCAAGACGTGAATGAGCAGTTCTTC.

The chain combines TRBV4-1 with TRBJ2-7; tentative D call: TRBD1 (5 bases). Trimming shortened V by 5 bases and J by 2 bases, and 13 bases separated the two germline ends. Germline-derived CDR1 and CDR2 are MGHRA and YSYEKL. CDR3 size: 14 residues. CDR3 loop: CASSLRQSPYEQYF. In DNA, the CDR3 is TGCGCCAGCAGCTTACGACAGAGCCCCTACGAGCAGTACTTC.

This chain joins TRBV27 and TRBJ2-5; the D gene is possibly TRBD1 (6 bases). Germline-derived CDR1 and CDR2 are MNHEY and SMNVEV (reference sequence). The CDR3 runs 15 residues. V gave up 6 bases and J gave up 7 bases, with 21 bases separating them. This CDR3 is CASRPRPGQRVTQYF. The CDR3 DNA is TGTGCCAGCAGGCCGAGGCCCGGACAGAGGGTGACCCAGTACTTC.

The rearrangement joins TRBV19 to TRBJ1-5; no clear D. CDR1 is LNHDA, CDR2 SQIVND, per germline (reference sequence). This CDR3 has 14 residues. V gave up 1 base and J gave up 3 bases, with 7 bases separating them. CDR3 in amino acids: CASSIGRYNQPQHF. CDR3 bases: TGTGCCAGTAGTATAGGGCGGTACAATCAGCCCCAGCATTTT.

J is TRBJ2-7 and V is TRBV7-6; D unresolved. Germline loops: CDR1 SGHVS, CDR2 FNYEAQ. With 5 bases removed from V and 5 bases from J, the gap between germline ends came to 13 bases. This CDR3 spans 13 amino acids. CDR3 protein: CASSPEWSDEQYF. CDR3 nucleotides: TGTGCCAGCAGCCCCGAGTGGTCGGACGAGCAGTACTTC.

V usage is TRBV6-5 and J usage is TRBJ2-1; TRBD1 matches at 7 bases. Germline V CDR1 and CDR2: MNHEY, SVGAGI. Trimming at V came to 4 bases and at J to 0 bases, leaving 0 bases not matched to a gene. This CDR3 is 14 amino acids long. The CDR3 reads CASSWDSSYNEQFF. The CDR3 nucleotides read TGTGCCAGCAGTTGGGACAGCTCCTACAATGAGCAGTTCTTC.

This clone came up a few times. CDR3 protein: CASSEIDTRRLNEKLFF. CDR3 in DNA: TGTGCCAGCAGCGAGATTGATACCCGGCGGCTTAATGAAAAACTGTTTTTT. This rearrangement joins TRBV14 to TRBJ1-4, with D unresolved. V dropped 5 bases and J dropped 4 bases, with 20 bases sitting between them. From germline, CDR1 is SGHDN and CDR2 FVKESK. The CDR3 has 17 amino acids. The full variable domain, its missing parts supplied by reference TRBV14 and TRBJ1-4, is EAGVTQFPSHSVIEKGQTVTLRCDPISGHDNLYWYRRVMGKEIKFLLHFVKESKQDESGMPNNRFLAERTGGTYSTLKVQPAELEDSGVYFCASSEIDTRRLNEKLFFGSGTQLSVL.

This clone was counted a few times. V gene TRBV5-1 combines with J gene TRBJ1-3; the D is unclear. Trimming pared 6 bases from V and 2 bases from J, leaving 12 bases between. Germline lookup yields CDR1 SGHRS and CDR2 YFSETQ. The CDR3 loop spans 14 amino acids. CDR3: CASNSLEAGNTIYF. The CDR3 coding sequence is TGCGCCAGCAACAGTTTGGAGGCTGGAAACACCATATATTTT. Based on the CDR3 plus reference TRBV5-1 and TRBJ1-3, the full variable domain is KAGVTQTPRYLIKTRGQQVTLSCSPISGHRSVSWYQQTPGQGLQFLFEYFSETQRNKGNFPGRFSGRQFSNSRSEMNVSTLELGDSALYLCASNSLEAGNTIYFGEGSWLTVV.

A few counts support this clone. The chain uses TRBV14 and TRBJ1-4; the D gene is possibly TRBD1 (6 bases). This CDR3 spans 15 amino acids. CDR1 and CDR2 (germline): SGHDN, FVKESK. Trimming stripped 4 bases from V and 7 bases from J, with 16 bases between. CDR3 residues: CASSLRAGATEKLFF. The DNA of the CDR3 is TGTGCCAGCAGCCTCCGGGCAGGGGCGACTGAAAAACTGTTTTTT. Together with reference TRBV14 and TRBJ1-4, the CDR3 gives the full variable domain: EAGVTQFPSHSVIEKGQTVTLRCDPISGHDNLYWYRRVMGKEIKFLLHFVKESKQDESGMPNNRFLAERTGGTYSTLKVQPAELEDSGVYFCASSLRAGATEKLFFGSGTQLSVL.

V and J are TRBV28 and TRBJ2-3; D unresolved. V lost 7 bases, J lost 0 bases, and 14 bases lay in between. There are 15 residues in the CDR3. Germline V gene lookup returns CDR1 MDHEN and CDR2 SYDVKM. As DNA, the CDR3 is TGTGCCAGCACGGCAGGACCAGCTAGCACAGATACGCAGTATTTT. Translated, it gives CASTAGPASTDTQYF.

The V call is TRBV18, the J call TRBJ1-2; 7 bases map to TRBD1. Trimming cost V 1 base and J 4 bases; bases outside gene matches: 6. The CDR3 totals 15 residues. Germline lookup yields CDR1 KGHSH and CDR2 LQKENI. This chain's CDR3 is CASSPLDRAGYGYTF. CDR3 in DNA: TGTGCCAGCTCACCACTTGACAGGGCGGGCTATGGCTACACCTTC.

The CDR3 coding sequence is TGTGCCAGCAGCTTAGTCTTAGGAGGGACAGGGGGTAGAGATGAGCAGTTCTTC. This codes for CASSLVLGGTGGRDEQFF. This chain connects TRBV11-3 to TRBJ2-1, with 11 bases aligning to TRBD1. CDR1 and CDR2 (germline): SGHNT, YENEEA. Trimming took 1 base from V and 8 from J; bases not matched to a gene: 13. This CDR3 contains 18 residues.

This clone showed up just a few times. This rearrangement joins TRBV27 to TRBJ2-2; 7 bases match TRBD2. Germline trimming cut 11 bases from V and 1 base from J; bases unmatched to any gene: 10. CDR1 is MNHEY, CDR2 SMNVEV, per germline (reference sequence). The length of the CDR3 is 15 residues. The CDR3 protein is CASSLASGNTGELFF. As DNA, the CDR3 is TGTGCCTCTTCGCTGGCTAGCGGGAACACCGGGGAGCTGTTTTTT.

The rearrangement links TRBV5-4 to TRBJ1-2; 7 positions agree with TRBD1. CDR1 is SGHNT, CDR2 YYREEE, per germline (reference sequence). The CDR3 is 15 amino acids. The V gene end was trimmed by 0 bases and the J gene end by 2 bases; junction bases not matched to a gene: 4. Here the CDR3 DNA reads TGTGCCAGCAGCTTGGTGGACAGGATGAACTATGGCTACACCTTC. Amino acid sequence: CASSLVDRMNYGYTF.